This TCR beta chain is from a study of blood T cell repertoires in COVID-19. Across the whole study: The United States, Italy and Spain supplied acute and convalescent COVID-19 samples. The cDNA or gDNA used as material had been derived from T cells, B-cell-depleted T cells, or PBMCs.

This CDR3 spans 14 amino acids. Deletions cut 4 bases from V and 0 bases from J, with 10 bases between. The germline CDR1 and CDR2 sequences are MNHEY and SVGEGT. Using immunoSEQ multiplex PCR, the repertoire was profiled, and TCRdb retains in-frame clones only, with some absent. The sample includes approximately 90,000 clones, more than 60% of them seen just once. The rearrangement links TRBV6-2 or TRBV6-3 to TRBJ2-7; tentatively, D is TRBD1 (5 bases). The receptor was derived from a human donor in a cohort sampled during active COVID-19. Sample: peripheral blood. The CDR3: CASSLIRVSYEQYF. As DNA, the CDR3 is TGTGCCAGCAGTTTGATCAGGGTCTCCTACGAGCAGTACTTC.